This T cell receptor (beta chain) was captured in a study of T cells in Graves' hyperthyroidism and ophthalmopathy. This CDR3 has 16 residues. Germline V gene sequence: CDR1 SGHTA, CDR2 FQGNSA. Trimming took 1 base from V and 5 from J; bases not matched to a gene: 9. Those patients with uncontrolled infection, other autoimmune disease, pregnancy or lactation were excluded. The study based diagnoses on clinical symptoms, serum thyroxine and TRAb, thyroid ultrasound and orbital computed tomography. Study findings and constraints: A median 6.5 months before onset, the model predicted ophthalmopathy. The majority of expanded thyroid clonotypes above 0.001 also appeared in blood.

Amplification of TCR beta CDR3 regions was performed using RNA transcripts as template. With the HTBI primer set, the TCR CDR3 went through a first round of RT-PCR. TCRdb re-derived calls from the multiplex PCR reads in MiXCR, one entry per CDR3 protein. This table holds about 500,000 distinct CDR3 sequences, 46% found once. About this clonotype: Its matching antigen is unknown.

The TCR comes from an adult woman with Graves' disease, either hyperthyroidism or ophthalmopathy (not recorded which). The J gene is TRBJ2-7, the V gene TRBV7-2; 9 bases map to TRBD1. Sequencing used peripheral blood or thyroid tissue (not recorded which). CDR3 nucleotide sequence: TGTGCCAGCAGCTTAGATCTCCGGGACAGGGATGACGAGCAGTACTTC. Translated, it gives CASSLDLRDRDDEQYF.